These 23 T cell receptor beta chains originate from one sample sequenced in a study of cytomegalovirus exposure and HLA in healthy donors. Primers included in the PCR were 60 Vbeta and 13 Jbeta primers. Clones were sequenced by immunoSEQ multiplex PCR, and TCRdb holds only the in-frame ones, with some missing. This sample has about 120,000 clones, with roughly 78% found just once. Source material: PBMCs. The receptors derive from a man aged 25 to 45 in good health and CMV-seronegative.

V is TRBV9 and J is TRBJ2-7, with D perhaps TRBD1 (5 bases). The germline V gene encodes CDR1 SGDLS and CDR2 YYNGEE. The CDR3 covers 14 residues. The V end was cut by 4 bases, the J end by 6 bases, with 17 bases between. The CDR3 DNA follows: TGTGCCAGCAGCTCAGGGATACTGCGCTCCGAGCAGTACTTC. Its translation: CASSSGILRSEQYF.

This clone was observed a handful of times. The chain carries TRBV7-4 and TRBJ2-7; a possible D gene is TRBD1 (5 bases). The CDR3 has 13 amino acids. CDR1 and CDR2 (germline): SGHVT, SQSDAQ. The ends were cut back, 4 bases at V and 2 bases at J, with 9 bases in the middle. CDR3 nucleotides: TGTGCCAGCAGCTGGGGCCAAGCCTACGAGCAGTACTTC. Amino acid sequence: CASSWGQAYEQYF.

The genes are TRBV28 and TRBJ2-7, with TRBD1 as a possible D gene (6 bases). The germline V and J ends were trimmed by 7 bases and 2 bases, with 9 bases remaining between them. From germline, CDR1 is MDHEN and CDR2 SYDVKM. CDR3 length: 12 amino acids. CDR3 in amino acids: CASTTGTYEQYF. CDR3 DNA sequence: TGTGCCAGCACCACAGGGACCTACGAGCAGTACTTC.

This chain links TRBV7-3 with TRBJ2-2, with TRBD1 as a possible D gene (6 bases). The CDR3 runs 15 residues. Germline values: CDR1 SGHTA, CDR2 FQGTGA. V shed 2 bases and J shed 1 base, with 8 bases lying between them. CDR3 amino acids: CASSLGTMNTGELFF. The CDR3 bases are TGTGCCAGCAGCTTAGGGACAATGAACACCGGGGAGCTGTTTTTT.

The chain joins TRBV21-1 to TRBJ1-2. TRBV21-1 is deemed a pseudogene. There are 13 residues in the CDR3. The CDR3 nucleotides are TGTGCCAGCAGCAAGCCCCAATTGCGGATCGACACCTTC. It yields the protein CASSKPQLRIDTF.

The J gene is TRBJ1-2, the V gene TRBV5-6; D not certain. This CDR3 is 14 amino acids long. Germline assignment: CDR1 SGHDT and CDR2 YYEEEE. The V end lost 0 bases, the J end lost 5 bases, and 11 bases lay between the germline ends. The CDR3 region has the DNA TGTGCCAGCAGCTTGGGTCCGGGAGCATATGGCTACACCTTC. This codes for CASSLGPGAYGYTF.

This chain joins TRBV7-6 and TRBJ2-7; 7 nucleotides line up with TRBD1. Germline V CDR1 and CDR2: SGHVS, FNYEAQ. The length of the CDR3 is 15 residues. V lost 5 bases to trimming and J lost 2 bases; unmatched junction nucleotides: 9. This CDR3 is CASSLRTGGPYEQYF. The CDR3 coding sequence is TGTGCCAGCAGCCTAAGGACAGGCGGACCCTACGAGCAGTACTTC.

The chain is built from TRBV7-3 and TRBJ2-7, with 7 bases fitting TRBD1. The CDR3 consists of 13 residues. J gave up 2 bases and V 3 bases, and 1 base lay outside the gene matches. Germline loops: CDR1 SGHTA, CDR2 FQGTGA. The CDR3 loop is CASSLDRTYEQYF. As DNA, the CDR3 is TGTGCCAGCAGCTTGGACAGGACCTACGAGCAGTACTTC.

This chain joins TRBV14 and TRBJ2-5; 8 bases align to TRBD2. The CDR3 is 16 amino acids. The V and J ends lost 0 bases and 4 bases, in that order; junction bases with no gene match: 7. Germline loops: CDR1 SGHDN, CDR2 FVKESK. CDR3 DNA: TGTGCCAGCAGCCAAGAAGCCGGACTAGCAGTAGAGACCCAGTACTTC. The encoded protein is CASSQEAGLAVETQYF. The entire variable domain, with the rest obtained from reference TRBV14 and TRBJ2-5, is as follows: EAGVTQFPSHSVIEKGQTVTLRCDPISGHDNLYWYRRVMGKEIKFLLHFVKESKQDESGMPNNRFLAERTGGTYSTLKVQPAELEDSGVYFCASSQEAGLAVETQYFGPGTRLLVL.

The table lists this clone with a few counts. The chain links TRBV29-1 to TRBJ2-2; D remains ambiguous. Trimming took off 3 bases at V and 5 bases at J, with 10 bases between the two ends. Germline lookup yields CDR1 SQVTM and CDR2 ANQGSEA. CDR3 length: 13 residues. The CDR3 sequence: CSVDEAATGELFF. CDR3 in DNA: TGCAGCGTTGATGAGGCGGCAACCGGGGAGCTGTTTTTT.

This clone was observed a single time. This sequence joins TRBV12-5 and TRBJ2-3, with D perhaps TRBD1 (6 bases). The V gene lost 3 bases and the J gene lost 0 bases, with 10 bases spanning the gap. Germline V gene lookup returns CDR1 LGHNT and CDR2 FRNRAP. This CDR3 has 15 amino acids. This chain's CDR3 is CASGLGTSSTDTQYF. CDR3 coding DNA: TGTGCTAGTGGTTTAGGGACATCTAGCACAGATACGCAGTATTTT.

The rearrangement joins TRBV9 to TRBJ2-1, with D perhaps TRBD1 (5 bases). The CDR3 covers 14 residues. V lost 0 bases to trimming and J lost 2 bases, with 6 bases between them. CDR1 and CDR2 (germline): SGDLS, YYNGEE. CDR3: CASSVGTTYNEQFF. In DNA form, the CDR3 reads TGTGCCAGCAGCGTAGGGACAACCTACAATGAGCAGTTCTTC.

This clone is a singleton in its sample. The rearrangement joins TRBV27 to TRBJ2-5; maybe TRBD2 (5 bases). This CDR3 has 16 amino acids. The germline gives CDR1 MNHEY, CDR2 SMNVEV (reference sequence). The V gene lost 5 bases and the J gene lost 0 bases, with 16 bases spanning the gap. In DNA form, the CDR3 reads TGTGCCAGCAGTGTACCAGCGGAACCCAACCAAGAGACCCAGTACTTC. Residues: CASSVPAEPNQETQYF.

This clone showed up just a few times. This chain connects TRBV7-9 to TRBJ2-5, with D unresolved. V lost 2 bases to trimming and J lost 4 bases, with 5 bases between them. CDR1 is SEHNR and CDR2 is FQNEAQ in the germline V gene (reference sequence). The CDR3 loop spans 12 amino acids. Here the CDR3 reads CASSLFGETQYF. The CDR3 coding sequence is TGTGCCAGCAGCTTATTCGGAGAGACCCAGTACTTC.

This chain uses TRBV18 with TRBJ2-1, with TRBD2 matching 10 bases. The germline gives CDR1 KGHSH, CDR2 LQKENI. V was pared by 1 base and J by 6 bases, with 3 bases of the junction left unmatched. This CDR3 is built from 15 residues. The CDR3 spells CASSPQQRGGNEQFF. The CDR3 DNA sequence: TGTGCCAGCTCACCACAACAGCGGGGGGGCAATGAGCAGTTCTTC.

This clone was recorded a few times. V and J are TRBV27 and TRBJ2-1; 8 bases agree with TRBD2. Trimming removed 5 bases from V and 7 bases from J; junction bases left unmatched: 10. The CDR3 is 15 residues long. In germline, CDR1 is MNHEY, CDR2 SMNVEV (reference sequence). CDR3 nucleotide sequence: TGTGCCAGCAGTCCGGGAGCGGGGGTTCAAAATGAGCAGTTCTTC. Translated: CASSPGAGVQNEQFF.

The chain carries TRBV10-3 and TRBJ2-1; 16 positions match TRBD2. Unmatched junction bases numbered 14, after V lost 4 bases and J lost 8 bases. The CDR3 spans 19 residues. Germline V gene sequence: CDR1 ENHRY, CDR2 SYGVKD. The CDR3 region is CAISAGTSGGALVGDEQFF. In DNA, the CDR3 is TGTGCCATCAGTGCCGGGACTAGCGGGGGGGCTTTGGTTGGCGATGAGCAGTTCTTC.

This clone was seen only a few times. The rearrangement uses TRBV5-5 and TRBJ1-2; the D gene is possibly TRBD1 (5 bases). V dropped 0 bases and J dropped 0 bases, with 9 bases sitting between them. Germline V lookup: CDR1 SGHKS, CDR2 YYEKEE (reference sequence). This CDR3 has 15 amino acids. The CDR3 coding sequence is TGTGCCAGCAGCTTGGTCAGGGTATCTAACTATGGCTACACCTTC. Protein sequence: CASSLVRVSNYGYTF. Supplemented by reference TRBV5-5 and TRBJ1-2, the full variable domain reads DAGVTQSPTHLIKTRGQQVTLRCSPISGHKSVSWYQQVLGQGPQFIFQYYEKEERGRGNFPDRFSARQFPNYSSELNVNALLLGDSALYLCASSLVRVSNYGYTFGSGTRLTVV.

This clone turned up a few times. This CDR3 reads CASKNRTGTYEQYF. The CDR3 DNA reads TGTGCCAGCAAGAATCGGACAGGAACCTACGAGCAGTACTTC. V and J are TRBV2 and TRBJ2-7, with 7 bases that match TRBD1. The germline V gene has CDR1 SNHLY and CDR2 FYNNEI. The ends lost 7 bases at V and 2 bases at J; junction bases unmatched: 8. There are 14 residues in the CDR3. Based on the CDR3 plus reference TRBV2 and TRBJ2-7, the full variable domain is EPEVTQTPSHQVTQMGQEVILRCVPISNHLYFYWYRQILGQKVEFLVSFYNNEISEKSEIFDDQFSVERPDGSNFTLKIRSTKLEDSAMYFCASKNRTGTYEQYFGPGTRLTVT.

The rearrangement links TRBV28 to TRBJ2-5, with D unresolved. V lost 2 bases and J lost 0, with 4 bases in between. The CDR3 spans 13 residues. Germline assignment: CDR1 MDHEN and CDR2 SYDVKM. This CDR3 is CASSLHNQETQYF. DNA of the CDR3: TGTGCCAGCAGTTTACACAACCAAGAGACCCAGTACTTC.

The genes are TRBV5-1 and TRBJ1-3; D not resolved. V lost 2 bases to trimming and J lost 0 bases, with 6 bases between them. Looked up from germline, CDR1 is SGHRS and CDR2 is YFSETQ. This CDR3 is built from 14 residues. The CDR3 is CASSFGNSGNTIYF. The CDR3 nucleotides are TGCGCCAGCAGCTTCGGGAACTCTGGAAACACCATATATTTT.

This chain connects TRBV10-3 to TRBJ2-1; a possible D gene is TRBD2 (7 bases). Germline assignment: CDR1 ENHRY and CDR2 SYGVKD. Trimming shortened V by 4 bases and J by 10 bases, and 20 bases separated the two germline ends. The CDR3 totals 15 residues. CDR3 bases: TGTGCCATCAGTGCCCCGGGGGGCCTAGGTGGAGAGCAGTTCTTC. It codes for CAISAPGGLGGEQFF.

V usage is TRBV2 and J usage is TRBJ2-2, with D perhaps TRBD2 (7 bases). Per germline, CDR1 SNHLY and CDR2 FYNNEI. The CDR3 is made up of 19 amino acids. V lost 4 bases and J lost 2, with 23 bases in between. In DNA, the CDR3 is TGTGCCAGCAGTGGGCCCCGGGGGGCACCTCTTACAAACACCGGGGAGCTGTTTTTT. Translation gives CASSGPRGAPLTNTGELFF.